This passage covers 5 T cell receptor beta chains from one sample sequenced in a study of identical twins. One entry per CDR3 protein, called by TCRdb with MiXCR from the 5' RACE reads. Among under 900,000 distinct CDR3 sequences listed, around a sixth were seen once. The same data also went into a second study, on T cells expressing NK-cell markers.

Sequenced input: PBMCs. These TCRs come from a young woman in good health.

This clonotype was seen only a few times. V gene TRBV12-3 or TRBV12-4 combines with J gene TRBJ2-7; the D gene could be TRBD1 or TRBD2 (6 bases each). Trimming shortened V by 6 bases and J by 1 base, and 16 bases separated the two germline ends. CDR3 size: 15 residues. In DNA form, the CDR3 reads TGTGCCAGCAGCCCTGGTGGAGGGGGATCCTACGAGCAGTACTTC. It translates to CASSPGGGGSYEQYF.

The chain recombines TRBV2 with TRBJ1-1; no definite D call. CDR3 length equals 12 residues. The germline V gene has CDR1 SNHLY and CDR2 FYNNEI. Trimming cost V 3 bases and J 5 bases, with 7 bases left between them. CDR3 protein: CASSDGATEAFF. CDR3 in DNA: TGTGCCAGCAGTGACGGTGCGACTGAAGCTTTCTTT.

This clonotype was recorded a few times. The chain joins TRBV27 to TRBJ2-7; D unclear. The CDR3 runs to 14 residues. Germline V gives CDR1 MNHEY, CDR2 SMNVEV (reference sequence). Deletions cut 2 bases from V and 0 bases from J, with 8 bases between. The CDR3 nucleotides are TGTGCCAGCAGTTTAACCAGCCTCTCCTACGAGCAGTACTTC. Its translation: CASSLTSLSYEQYF.

The J gene is TRBJ2-1, the V gene TRBV6-1; 13 nucleotides agree with TRBD2. Germline V gives CDR1 MNHNS, CDR2 SASEGT. This CDR3 contains 16 residues. Unmatched junction bases numbered 9, after V lost 6 bases and J lost 7 bases. The CDR3 reads CASRPSLAGGKNEQFF. The CDR3 DNA reads as TGTGCCAGCAGGCCTTCACTAGCGGGAGGGAAGAATGAGCAGTTCTTC.

CDR3 coding DNA: TGCGCCAGCAGCCAAGACGACGGACTAGGGGGAGATACGCAGTATTTT. Protein sequence: CASSQDDGLGGDTQYF. This sequence joins TRBV4-3 and TRBJ2-3; D is perhaps TRBD2 (7 bases). Trimming removed 0 bases from V and 5 bases from J, with 15 bases in between. Germline V CDR1 and CDR2: LGHNA, YSLEER. CDR3 length equals 16 residues.